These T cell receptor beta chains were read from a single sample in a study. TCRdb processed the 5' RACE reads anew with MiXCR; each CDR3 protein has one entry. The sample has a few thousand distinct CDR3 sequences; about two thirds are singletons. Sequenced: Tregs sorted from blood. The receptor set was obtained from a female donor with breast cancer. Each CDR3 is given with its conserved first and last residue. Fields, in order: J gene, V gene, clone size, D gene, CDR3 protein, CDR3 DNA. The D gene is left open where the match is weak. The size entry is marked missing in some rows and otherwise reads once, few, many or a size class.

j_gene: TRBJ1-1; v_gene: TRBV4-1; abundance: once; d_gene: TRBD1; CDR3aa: CASSQEGQGNTEAFF; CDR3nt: TGCGCCAGCAGCCAGGAGGGACAGGGTAACACTGAAGCTTTCTTT
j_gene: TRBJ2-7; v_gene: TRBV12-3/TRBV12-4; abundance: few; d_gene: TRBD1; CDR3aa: CASSHEHRGEQYF; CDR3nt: TGTGCCAGCAGTCACGAACACAGGGGCGAGCAGTACTTC
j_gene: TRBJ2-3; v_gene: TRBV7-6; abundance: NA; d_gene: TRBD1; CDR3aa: CASSPGGDTQYF; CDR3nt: TGTGCCAGCAGCCCAGGGGGAGATACGCAGTATTTT
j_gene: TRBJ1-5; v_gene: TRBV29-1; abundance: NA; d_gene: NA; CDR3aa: CGVGEQGYQPQHF; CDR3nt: TGCGGCGTTGGCGAGCAGGGGTACCAGCCCCAGCATTTT
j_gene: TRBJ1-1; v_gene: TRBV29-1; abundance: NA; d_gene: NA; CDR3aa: CSVVTSNTEAFF; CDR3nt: TGCAGCGTTGTCACATCCAACACTGAAGCTTTCTTT
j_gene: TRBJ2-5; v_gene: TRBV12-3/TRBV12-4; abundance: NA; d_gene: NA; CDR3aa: CASSSTLELQEIQYF; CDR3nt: TGTGCCAGCAGTTCCACCCTGGAGCTCCAAGAGATCCAGTACTTC
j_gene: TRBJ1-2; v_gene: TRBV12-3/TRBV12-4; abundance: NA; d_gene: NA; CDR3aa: CASTAETGYTF; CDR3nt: TGTGCCAGCACGGCAGAGACGGGCTACACCTTC
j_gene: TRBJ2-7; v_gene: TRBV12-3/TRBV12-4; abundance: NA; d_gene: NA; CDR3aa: CASSFLGPYEQYF; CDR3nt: TGTGCCAGCAGTTTTTTGGGTCCCTACGAGCAGTACTTC
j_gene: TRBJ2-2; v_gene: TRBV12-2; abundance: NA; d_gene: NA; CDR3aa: CASRFSEYGELFF; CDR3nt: TGTGCAAGTCGCTTTTCTGAATACGGGGAGCTGTTTTTT
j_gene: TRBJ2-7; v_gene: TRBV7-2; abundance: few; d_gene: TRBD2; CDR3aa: CASSLGLEQYF; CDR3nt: TGTGCCAGCAGCCTGGGACTAGAGCAGTACTTC
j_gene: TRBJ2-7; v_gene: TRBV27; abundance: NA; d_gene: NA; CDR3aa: CASSTGTQLYEQYF; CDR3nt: TGTGCCAGCAGTACCGGGACACAACTCTACGAGCAGTACTTC
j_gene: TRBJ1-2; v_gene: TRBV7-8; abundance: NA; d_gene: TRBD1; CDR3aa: CASSPTDRADRSNYGYTF; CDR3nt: TGTGCCAGCAGCCCGACCGACAGGGCGGACCGGTCTAACTATGGCTACACCTTC
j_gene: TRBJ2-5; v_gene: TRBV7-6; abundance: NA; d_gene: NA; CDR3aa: CASSSPDGLWGQEIQYF; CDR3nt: TGTGCCAGCAGCTCCCCCGATGGGCTTTGGGGCCAAGAGATCCAGTACTTC
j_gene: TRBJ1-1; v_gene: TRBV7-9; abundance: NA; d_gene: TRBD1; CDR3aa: CASSSGQGNTEAFF; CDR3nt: TGTGCCAGCAGCTCGGGACAGGGGAACACTGAAGCTTTCTTT
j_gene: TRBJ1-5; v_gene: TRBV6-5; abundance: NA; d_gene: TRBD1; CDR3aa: CASSYRDREGDQPQHF; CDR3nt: TGTGCCAGCAGTTACCGGGACAGGGAGGGAGATCAGCCCCAGCATTTT
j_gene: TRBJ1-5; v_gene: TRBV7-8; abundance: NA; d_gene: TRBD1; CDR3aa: CASSEETGNSNQPQHF; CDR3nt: TGTGCCAGCAGCGAAGAGACAGGGAATAGCAATCAGCCCCAGCATTTT
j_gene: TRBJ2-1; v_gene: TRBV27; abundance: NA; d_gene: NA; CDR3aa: CASSLYGKPILNEQFF; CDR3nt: TGTGCCAGCAGTTTATATGGGAAACCCATACTTAATGAGCAGTTCTTC
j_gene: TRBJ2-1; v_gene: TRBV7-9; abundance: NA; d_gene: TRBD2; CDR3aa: CASSPGLAYNEQFF; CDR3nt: TGTGCCAGCAGCCCTGGACTAGCGTACAATGAGCAGTTCTTC
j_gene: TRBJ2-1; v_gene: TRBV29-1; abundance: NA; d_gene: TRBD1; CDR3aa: CSVEDRDRENEQFF; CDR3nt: TGCAGCGTTGAAGACCGGGACAGGGAAAATGAGCAGTTCTTC
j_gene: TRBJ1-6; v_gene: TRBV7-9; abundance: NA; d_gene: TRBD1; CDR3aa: CASSSNRGPYYNSPLHF; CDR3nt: TGTGCCAGCAGCTCGAACAGGGGACCCTATTATAATTCACCCCTCCACTTT
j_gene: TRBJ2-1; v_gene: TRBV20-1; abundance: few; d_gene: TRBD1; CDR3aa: CSARPAQGKSYNEQFF; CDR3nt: TGCAGTGCTAGACCAGCACAGGGGAAGAGCTACAATGAGCAGTTCTTC
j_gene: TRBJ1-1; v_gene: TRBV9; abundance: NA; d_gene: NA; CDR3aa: CASSVGSFPMEAFF; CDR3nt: TGTGCCAGCAGCGTAGGGTCCTTCCCCATGGAAGCTTTCTTT
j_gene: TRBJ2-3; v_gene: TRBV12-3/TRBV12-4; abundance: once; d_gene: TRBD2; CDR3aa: CASSLRREGVTQYF; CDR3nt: TGTGCCAGCAGTTTGAGGCGGGAGGGGGTCACGCAGTATTTT
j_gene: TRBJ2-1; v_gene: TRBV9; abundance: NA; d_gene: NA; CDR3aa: CASSPRGDEQFF; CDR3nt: TGTGCCAGCAGCCCTAGGGGCGATGAGCAGTTCTTC
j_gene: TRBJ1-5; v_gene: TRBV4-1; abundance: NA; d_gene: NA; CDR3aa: CASSQAPGSNQPQHF; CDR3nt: TGCGCCAGCAGCCAAGCACCCGGTAGCAATCAGCCCCAGCATTTT
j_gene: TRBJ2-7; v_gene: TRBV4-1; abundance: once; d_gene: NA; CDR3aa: CASSQEGVDSPYEQYF; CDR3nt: TGCGCCAGCAGCCAAGAGGGCGTGGACAGCCCCTACGAGCAGTACTTC
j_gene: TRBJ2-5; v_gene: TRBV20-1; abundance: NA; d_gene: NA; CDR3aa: CSARDRLRIETQYF; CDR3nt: TGCAGTGCTAGAGATCGGCTCCGAATAGAGACCCAGTACTTC
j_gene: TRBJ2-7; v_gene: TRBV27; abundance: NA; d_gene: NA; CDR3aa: CASGGYEQYF; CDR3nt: TGTGCCAGCGGGGGCTACGAGCAGTACTTC
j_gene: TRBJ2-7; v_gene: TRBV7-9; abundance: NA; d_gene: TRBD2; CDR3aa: CASSPGTSGSYEQYF; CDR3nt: TGTGCCAGCAGCCCGGGGACTAGCGGGAGCTACGAGCAGTACTTC
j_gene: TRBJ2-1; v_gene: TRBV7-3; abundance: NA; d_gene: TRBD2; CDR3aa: CASSHSGSSYNEQFF; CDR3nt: TGTGCCAGCAGCCACAGCGGGAGTTCATACAATGAGCAGTTCTTC
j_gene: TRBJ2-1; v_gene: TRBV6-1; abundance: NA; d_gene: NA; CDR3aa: CASDHYNEQFF; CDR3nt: TGTGCCAGCGATCACTACAATGAGCAGTTCTTC
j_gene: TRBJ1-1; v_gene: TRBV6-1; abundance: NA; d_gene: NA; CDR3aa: CASKQDIGGGTEAFF; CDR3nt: TGTGCCAGCAAACAAGACATAGGGGGGGGCACTGAAGCTTTCTTT
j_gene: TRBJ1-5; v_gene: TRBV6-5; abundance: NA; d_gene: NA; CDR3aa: CASSEEDNSNQPQHF; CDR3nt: TGTGCCAGCAGCGAAGAGGACAATAGCAATCAGCCCCAGCATTTT
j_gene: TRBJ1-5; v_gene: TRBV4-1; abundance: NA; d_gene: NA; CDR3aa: CASSQELGDGQPQHF; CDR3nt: TGCGCCAGCAGCCAAGAATTAGGGGATGGACAGCCCCAGCATTTT
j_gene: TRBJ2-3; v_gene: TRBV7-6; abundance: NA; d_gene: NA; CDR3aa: CASSLLGGAMGTDTQYF; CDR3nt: TGTGCCAGCAGCTTATTGGGGGGGGCTATGGGCACAGATACGCAGTATTTT
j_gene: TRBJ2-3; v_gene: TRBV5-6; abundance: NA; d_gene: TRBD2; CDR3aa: CASRSLAGSTDTQYF; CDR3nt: TGTGCCAGCAGGTCGCTAGCGGGTAGCACAGATACGCAGTATTTT
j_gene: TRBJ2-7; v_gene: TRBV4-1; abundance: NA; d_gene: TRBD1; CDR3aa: CASSQLPGQGSYEQYF; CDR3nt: TGCGCCAGCAGCCAACTACCGGGACAGGGCTCTTACGAGCAGTACTTC
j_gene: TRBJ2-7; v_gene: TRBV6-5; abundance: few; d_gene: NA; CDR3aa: CASSYIAGRAYEQYF; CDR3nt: TGTGCCAGCAGTTACATTGCGGGGAGAGCCTACGAGCAGTACTTC
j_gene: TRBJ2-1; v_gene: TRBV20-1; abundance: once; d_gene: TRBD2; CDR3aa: CSAPGLAGYDNEQFF; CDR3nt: TGCAGTGCACCCGGACTAGCGGGATACGACAATGAGCAGTTCTTC
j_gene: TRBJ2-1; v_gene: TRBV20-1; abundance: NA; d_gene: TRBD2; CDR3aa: CSAVREPYNEQFF; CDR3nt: TGCAGTGCAGTGCGGGAGCCCTACAATGAGCAGTTCTTC
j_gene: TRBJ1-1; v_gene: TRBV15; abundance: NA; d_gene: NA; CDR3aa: CATSRYQGPEAFF; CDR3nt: TGTGCCACCAGCAGGTACCAGGGCCCTGAAGCTTTCTTT